The source of this T cell receptor beta chain is a study of T cells in Graves' hyperthyroidism and ophthalmopathy. RNA transcripts served as the template for amplifying TCR beta CDR3 regions. A set of HTBI primers served as the primers for a first-round RT-PCR of the TCR CDR3. TCRdb redid the calling of the multiplex PCR reads with MiXCR, one entry per CDR3 protein. The data show about 210,000 distinct CDR3 sequences, 15% to 20% seen once. Germline CDR1 is KGHSH and CDR2 is LQKENI. There are 14 residues in the CDR3. The V end lost 1 base, the J end lost 0 bases, and 3 bases lay between the germline ends.

The TCR was taken from a man in his fifties with Graves' hyperthyroidism. The genes are TRBV18 and TRBJ1-4; no reliable D call. Sequenced sample: blood. CDR3 protein: CASSPQATNEKLFF. CDR3 DNA: TGTGCCAGCTCACCACAAGCAACTAATGAAAAACTGTTTTTT.